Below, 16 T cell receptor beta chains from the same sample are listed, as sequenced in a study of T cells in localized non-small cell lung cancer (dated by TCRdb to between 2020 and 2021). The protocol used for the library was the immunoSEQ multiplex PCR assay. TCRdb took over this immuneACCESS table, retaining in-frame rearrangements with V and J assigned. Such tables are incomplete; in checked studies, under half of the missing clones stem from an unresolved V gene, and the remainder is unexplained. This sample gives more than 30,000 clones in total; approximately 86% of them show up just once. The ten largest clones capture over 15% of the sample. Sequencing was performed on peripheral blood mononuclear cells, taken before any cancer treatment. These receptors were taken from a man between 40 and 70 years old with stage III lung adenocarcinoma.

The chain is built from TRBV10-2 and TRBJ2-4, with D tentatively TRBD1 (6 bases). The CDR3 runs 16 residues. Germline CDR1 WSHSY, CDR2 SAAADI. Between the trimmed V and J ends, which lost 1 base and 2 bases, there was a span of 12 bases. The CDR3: CASSELGAWTKNIQYF. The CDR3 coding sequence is TGCGCCAGCAGTGAGTTGGGGGCATGGACCAAAAACATTCAGTACTTC.

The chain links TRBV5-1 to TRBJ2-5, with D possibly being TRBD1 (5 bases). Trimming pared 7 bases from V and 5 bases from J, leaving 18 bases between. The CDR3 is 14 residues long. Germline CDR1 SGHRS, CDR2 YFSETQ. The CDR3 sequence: CASSKGAGHETQYF. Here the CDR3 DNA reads TGCGCCAGCTCAAAAGGGGCAGGTCATGAGACCCAGTACTTC.

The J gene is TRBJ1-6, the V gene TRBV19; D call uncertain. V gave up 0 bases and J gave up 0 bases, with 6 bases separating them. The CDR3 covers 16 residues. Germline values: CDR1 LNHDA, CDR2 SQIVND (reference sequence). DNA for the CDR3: TGTGCCAGTAGTATAGAGCTCGGCTCCTATAATTCACCCCTCCACTTT. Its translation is CASSIELGSYNSPLHF.

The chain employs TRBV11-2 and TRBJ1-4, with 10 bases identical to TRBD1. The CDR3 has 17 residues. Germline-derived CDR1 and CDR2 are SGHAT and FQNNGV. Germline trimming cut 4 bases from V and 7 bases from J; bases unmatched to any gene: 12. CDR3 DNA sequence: TGTGCCAGCAGCTCCGGGACAGGGGTAGGGTCGGGTGAAAAACTGTTTTTT. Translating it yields CASSSGTGVGSGEKLFF.

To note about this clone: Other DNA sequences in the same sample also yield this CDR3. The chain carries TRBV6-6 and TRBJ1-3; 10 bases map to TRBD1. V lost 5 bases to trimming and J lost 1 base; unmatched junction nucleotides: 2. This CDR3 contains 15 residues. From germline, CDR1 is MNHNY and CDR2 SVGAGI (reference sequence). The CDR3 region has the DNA TGTGCCAGCAGTCTGGGACAGGGGTCTGGAAACACCATATATTTT. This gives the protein CASSLGQGSGNTIYF.

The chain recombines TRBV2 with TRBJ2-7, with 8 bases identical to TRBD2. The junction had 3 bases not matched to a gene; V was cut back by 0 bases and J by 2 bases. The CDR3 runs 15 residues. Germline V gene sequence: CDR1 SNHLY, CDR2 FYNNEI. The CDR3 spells CASSEAPAGAYEQYF. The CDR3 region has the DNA TGTGCCAGCAGTGAAGCACCAGCGGGGGCCTACGAGCAGTACTTC.

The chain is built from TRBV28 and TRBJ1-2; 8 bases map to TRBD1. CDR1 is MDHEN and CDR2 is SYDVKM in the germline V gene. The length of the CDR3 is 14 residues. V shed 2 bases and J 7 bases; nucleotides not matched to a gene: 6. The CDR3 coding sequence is TGTGCCAGCAGTTTAGGGACAGGCTTCGGTGGCTACACCTTC. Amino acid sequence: CASSLGTGFGGYTF.

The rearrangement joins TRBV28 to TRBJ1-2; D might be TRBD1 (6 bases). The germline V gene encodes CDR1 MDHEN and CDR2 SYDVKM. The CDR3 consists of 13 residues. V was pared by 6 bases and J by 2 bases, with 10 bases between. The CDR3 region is CASSHDRNYGYTF. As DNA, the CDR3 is TGTGCCAGCAGCCACGACAGGAACTATGGCTACACCTTC.

CDR3 bases: TGTGCCAGCAGCCTAGAGGCGGTCGTCAGGGAGACCCAGTACTTC. Translation gives CASSLEAVVRETQYF. V gene TRBV14 combines with J gene TRBJ2-5; D is unclear. This CDR3 spans 15 amino acids. The germline V gene encodes CDR1 SGHDN and CDR2 FVKESK. Trimming shortened V by 4 bases and J by 5 bases, and 17 bases separated the two germline ends.

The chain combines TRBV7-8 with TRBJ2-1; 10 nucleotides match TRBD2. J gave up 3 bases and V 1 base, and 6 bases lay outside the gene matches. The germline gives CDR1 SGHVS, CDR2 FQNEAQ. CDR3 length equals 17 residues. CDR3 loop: CASSLVTSGAFYNEQFF. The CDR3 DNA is TGTGCCAGCAGCTTAGTTACTAGCGGGGCTTTCTACAATGAGCAGTTCTTC.

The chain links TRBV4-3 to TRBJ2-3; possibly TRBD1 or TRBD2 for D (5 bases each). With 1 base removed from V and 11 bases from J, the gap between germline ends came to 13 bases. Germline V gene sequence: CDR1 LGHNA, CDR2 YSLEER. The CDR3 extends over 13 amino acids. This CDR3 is CASSQGTGRMQYF. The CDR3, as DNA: TGCGCCAGCAGCCAAGGGACGGGACGTATGCAGTATTTT.

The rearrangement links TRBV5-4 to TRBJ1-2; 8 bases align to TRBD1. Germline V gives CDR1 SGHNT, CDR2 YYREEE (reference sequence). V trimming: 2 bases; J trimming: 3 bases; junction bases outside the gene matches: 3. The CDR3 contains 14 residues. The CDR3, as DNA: TGTGCCAGCAGCTTCGACAGGGGCGACTATGGCTACACCTTC. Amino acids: CASSFDRGDYGYTF.

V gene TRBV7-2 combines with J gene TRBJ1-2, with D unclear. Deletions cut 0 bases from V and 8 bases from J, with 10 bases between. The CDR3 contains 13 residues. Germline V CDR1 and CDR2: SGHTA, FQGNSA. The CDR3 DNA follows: TGTGCCAGCAGCTTAGCATTTCCCGCGGGCTACACCTTC. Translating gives CASSLAFPAGYTF.

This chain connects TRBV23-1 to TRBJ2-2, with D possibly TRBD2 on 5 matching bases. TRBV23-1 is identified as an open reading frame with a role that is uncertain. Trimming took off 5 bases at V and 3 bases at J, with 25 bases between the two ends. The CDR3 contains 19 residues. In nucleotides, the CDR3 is TGCGCCAGCAGTTCGGGATGCGAAACTCCCCCCCCGTACACCGGGGAGCTGTTTTTT. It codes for CASSSGCETPPPYTGELFF.

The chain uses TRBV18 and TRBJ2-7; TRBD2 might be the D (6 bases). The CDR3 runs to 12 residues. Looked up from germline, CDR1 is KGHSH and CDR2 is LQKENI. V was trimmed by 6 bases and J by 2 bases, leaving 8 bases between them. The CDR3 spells CASSGGAYEQYF. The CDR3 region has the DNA TGTGCCAGCTCGGGGGGAGCCTACGAGCAGTACTTC.

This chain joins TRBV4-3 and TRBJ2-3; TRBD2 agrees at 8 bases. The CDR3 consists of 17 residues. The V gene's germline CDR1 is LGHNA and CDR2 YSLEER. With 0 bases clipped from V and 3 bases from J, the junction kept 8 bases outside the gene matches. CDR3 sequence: CASSQEGPSGGTDTQYF. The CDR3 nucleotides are TGCGCCAGCAGCCAAGAGGGCCCGAGCGGGGGTACAGATACGCAGTATTTT.